This T cell receptor beta chain was found in a study of T cells expressing NK-cell markers. Whole-study context: It was sorted CD3+CD56+NKG2C+, CD3+CD56+NKG2C- and CD3+CD56-NKG2C+ T cells that supplied the TCR beta repertoires. Sequencing covered eight donors, seven HCMV-seropositive and one seronegative. Study-wide results and caveats: Researchers report these clonotypes also headed the CD3+CD56-NKG2C+ fraction in a handful of donors.

CDR1 and CDR2 (germline): DFQATT, SNEGSKA (reference sequence). This CDR3 spans 14 amino acids. TCRdb re-called the 5' RACE reads; one entry per CDR3 protein, DNA not given. The sample shows 500,000 to 700,000 distinct CDR3 sequences, and approximately 3.6% sits with its ten largest clones. In regard to this clonotype: What it recognizes is unknown.

J is TRBJ2-6 and V is TRBV20-1; no DNA is available, so the TRBD1 call from TCRdb remains unchecked. The receptor was derived from a young man in good health. The sequenced sample consisted of blood T cells: a sorted CD56 or NKG2C T cell subset, CD4+ or CD8+ T cells, or bulk PBMC T cells (not recorded which). This CDR3 is CSVVGGSGANVLTF.